This entry is about one TCR beta chain. Its antigen is currently unknown. These data come from a study of T cell responses to AZD1222 COVID-19 vaccine. Study-wide findings and caveats: As reported, nearly half of all spike-specific TCRs target variant regions that are unmutated. Mostly white British, mostly female donors; authors suggested clonal diversity may be underestimated. Just a handful of AZD1222 recipients were seropositive at baseline. Repertoires were sampled only after the peak T cell response.

TCRdb's table, derived via immunoSEQ multiplex PCR, lists solely in-frame clones and lacks some. The sample includes 150,000 or so clones, more than 75% of them seen just once. Trimming removed 3 bases at V and 5 bases at J, with 16 bases between. Germline CDR1 and CDR2: MDHEN and SYDVKM. The CDR3 length is 15 residues. The chain links TRBV28 to TRBJ1-1; no clear D gene. The TCR comes from an adult who received the AZD1222 COVID-19 vaccine. Sequences were derived from peripheral blood, sampled 28 days after the second AZD1222 dose. The CDR3 region is CASSLMGLLGTEAFF. The CDR3 DNA reads TGTGCCAGCAGTTTGATGGGTCTTCTGGGGACTGAAGCTTTCTTT.